This T cell receptor beta chain stems from a study of OX40 agonist ivuxolimab in advanced cancers. At the level of the study: Those treated in dose escalation had hepatocellular carcinoma, melanoma, renal cell cancer or head and neck cancer. Males comprised approximately 81% of the group, whose mean age was 60 years (range 23 to 79).

Sequencing used immunoSEQ multiplex PCR; TCRdb keeps in-frame clones, though not all of them. The repertoire holds 70,000 or so clones, with approximately 92% as singletons. Study-level points and caveats: CD4+ and CD8+ blood T cells expanded clonally by week 6 at 0.1 to 3.0 mg/kg.

About this clone itself: The antigen is undetermined.

CDR3 length equals 15 residues. Trimming cost V 1 base and J 3 bases; bases outside gene matches: 0. Germline CDR1 MNHNS, CDR2 SASEGT. The rearrangement uses TRBV6-1 and TRBJ2-1; the match to TRBD2 covers 10 bases. The sequence came from an adult with an advanced solid tumor such as melanoma, head and neck, liver or kidney cancer. Sequenced here: CD4+ or CD8+ T cells sorted from blood, sampled in a trial of the OX40 agonist ivuxolimab. The CDR3 spells CASSEERGGYNEQFF. The DNA of the CDR3 is TGTGCCAGCAGTGAAGAGCGGGGGGGCTACAATGAGCAGTTCTTC.